These 17 T cell receptor beta chains originate from one sample sequenced in a study of blood T cell repertoires in COVID-19. Produced via immunoSEQ multiplex PCR; TCRdb's table is partial and in-frame only. The sample lists about 85,000 clones, more than 65% occurring once. Material: peripheral blood. These receptor sequences come from a man in his 70s with acute or convalescent COVID-19.

This clone was seen just once. The rearrangement uses TRBV10-3 and TRBJ2-6, with 8 nucleotides matching TRBD2. The germline CDR1 and CDR2 sequences are ENHRY and SYGVKD. This CDR3 has 18 amino acids. V trimming: 0 bases; J trimming: 3 bases; junction bases outside the gene matches: 7. The CDR3 loop is CAISESSGGGFGANVLTF. CDR3 DNA sequence: TGTGCCATCAGTGAGTCGAGCGGGGGCGGGTTTGGGGCCAACGTCCTGACTTTC.

This clone was picked up a small number of times. CDR3 coding DNA: TGTGCCAGCAGTGATAAGAGTCTTATTTACAATGAGCAGTTCTTC. It translates to CASSDKSLIYNEQFF. The chain recombines TRBV2 with TRBJ2-1; no clear D gene. Between the trimmed V and J ends, which lost 3 bases and 4 bases, there was a span of 13 bases. The length of the CDR3 is 15 residues. The germline gives CDR1 SNHLY, CDR2 FYNNEI. Supplemented by reference TRBV2 and TRBJ2-1, the full variable domain reads EPEVTQTPSHQVTQMGQEVILRCVPISNHLYFYWYRQILGQKVEFLVSFYNNEISEKSEIFDDQFSVERPDGSNFTLKIRSTKLEDSAMYFCASSDKSLIYNEQFFGPGTRLTVL.

In this sample, this clone turned up a few times. The chain is built from TRBV6-4 and TRBJ1-5; possibly TRBD1 for D (6 bases). CDR3 length equals 14 residues. The germline CDR1 and CDR2 sequences are MRHNA and SNTAGT. V lost 7 bases to trimming and J lost 7 bases, with 17 bases between them. CDR3 nucleotide sequence: TGTGCCAGCACCCATGGGGGGGCCAACCAGCCCCAGCATTTT. Its protein product is CASTHGGANQPQHF.

This clone was counted once. The gene calls are TRBV6-5 and TRBJ1-5, with TRBD1 matching 9 bases. The CDR3 is 15 amino acids. Per germline, CDR1 MNHEY and CDR2 SVGAGI. V shed 7 bases and J 6 bases; nucleotides not matched to a gene: 10. The CDR3 DNA reads as TGTGCCAGCAAACCACAGGGGGCGTTCGGTCAGCCCCAGCATTTT. It encodes CASKPQGAFGQPQHF.

This clone was observed a single time. This chain links TRBV6-5 with TRBJ2-2; 8 bases are shared with TRBD1. V lost 10 bases, J lost 2 bases, and 9 bases stayed unmatched. Germline-derived CDR1 and CDR2 are MNHEY and SVGAGI. The CDR3 extends over 15 amino acids. CDR3 bases: TGTGCCACGGAACAGGGACAGGCAAACACCGGGGAGCTGTTTTTT. It translates to CATEQGQANTGELFF.

The chain joins TRBV6-5 to TRBJ1-1, with TRBD1 matching over 12 bases. The CDR3 runs 14 residues. Trimming took 8 bases from V and 7 from J; bases not matched to a gene: 8. Germline V gives CDR1 MNHEY, CDR2 SVGAGI. The CDR3 DNA follows: TGTGCCAGCCCCGGGACAGGGGGCGAGGGTGAAGCTTTCTTT. This encodes CASPGTGGEGEAFF.

J is TRBJ1-6 and V is TRBV28; unclear D gene. Germline V gene sequence: CDR1 MDHEN, CDR2 SYDVKM. The V and J ends lost 5 bases and 5 bases respectively, with 22 bases between them. This CDR3 has 18 residues. CDR3 residues: CASSPLGSSFGNNSPLHF. CDR3 in DNA: TGTGCCAGCAGTCCCCTTGGGAGCAGTTTTGGTAATAATTCACCCCTCCACTTT.

The V and J genes are TRBV28 and TRBJ2-5; 8 bases match TRBD1. The CDR3 is 15 residues long. Trimming took 2 bases from V and 6 from J; bases not matched to a gene: 8. Germline values: CDR1 MDHEN, CDR2 SYDVKM. This CDR3 reads CASSLIAGGGKTQYF. For the CDR3, the DNA is TGTGCCAGCAGTTTAATTGCAGGGGGCGGGAAGACCCAGTACTTC.

The chain has TRBV12-3 or TRBV12-4 and TRBJ2-1; D unresolved. V lost 5 bases to trimming and J lost 8 bases, with 7 bases between them. The CDR3 consists of 11 residues. DNA of the CDR3: TGTGCCAGCAGTGTGGGCCATGAGCAGTTCTTC. It yields the protein CASSVGHEQFF.

The V and J genes are TRBV12-3 or TRBV12-4 and TRBJ2-7; the match to TRBD1 covers 10 bases. The length of the CDR3 is 13 residues. The trim removed 6 bases at V and 6 bases at J, leaving 5 bases unmatched. CDR3 sequence reads: CASSTGQGREQYF. The CDR3 DNA reads as TGTGCCAGCAGCACGGGACAGGGGCGCGAGCAGTACTTC.

V gene TRBV6-6 combines with J gene TRBJ1-1; TRBD1 aligns across 9 bases. This CDR3 is built from 14 residues. Per the germline V gene, CDR1 is MNHNY and CDR2 is SVGAGI (reference sequence). The V segment lost 4 bases and the J segment 4 bases; nucleotides outside the gene matches: 4. The CDR3 DNA follows: TGTGCCAGCAGTTGGGGACAGGGATCCACTGAAGCTTTCTTT. This encodes CASSWGQGSTEAFF.

The CDR3 region has the DNA TGTGCCAGCAGCTTAAGCGTCAGCACAGATACGCAGTATTTT. This codes for CASSLSVSTDTQYF. The rearrangement uses TRBV7-9 and TRBJ2-3; D is ambiguous. There are 14 residues in the CDR3. Germline lookup yields CDR1 SEHNR and CDR2 FQNEAQ (reference sequence). The V end was cut by 2 bases, the J end by 0 bases, with 6 bases between. Full variable domain (outside the CDR3, taken from reference TRBV7-9 and TRBJ2-3): DTGVSQNPRHKITKRGQNVTFRCDPISEHNRLYWYRQTLGQGPEFLTYFQNEAQLEKSRLLSDRFSAERPKGSFSTLEIQRTEQGDSAMYLCASSLSVSTDTQYFGPGTRLTVL.

The chain employs TRBV15 and TRBJ2-2; 8 bases align to TRBD2. The CDR3 totals 17 residues. V shed 0 bases and J 2 bases; nucleotides not matched to a gene: 5. CDR1 LNHNV and CDR2 YYDKDF come from the germline V gene (reference sequence). CDR3: CATSRDLAGSNTGELFF. Here the CDR3 DNA reads TGTGCCACCAGCAGAGATTTAGCGGGGTCTAACACCGGGGAGCTGTTTTTT.

The gene calls are TRBV3-1 (or the pseudogene TRBV3-2) and TRBJ1-3; perhaps TRBD1 as D (6 bases). Trimming removed 4 bases at V and 3 bases at J, with 16 bases between. CDR1 is LGHDT, CDR2 YNNKEL, per germline (reference sequence). The CDR3 extends over 16 amino acids. The CDR3 DNA reads as TGTGCCAGCAGCCGACCCGACAGGCCGTTTGGAAACACCATATATTTT. It is translated as CASSRPDRPFGNTIYF.

CDR3 protein: CASRPDRGANQPQHF. CDR3 sequence (DNA): TGTGCCAGCAGACCTGACAGGGGTGCTAATCAGCCCCAGCATTTT. The chain joins TRBV28 to TRBJ1-5; 8 bases line up with TRBD1. This CDR3 has 15 residues. The V and J ends lost 6 bases and 4 bases, in that order; junction bases with no gene match: 8. Germline CDR1 is MDHEN and CDR2 is SYDVKM.

The CDR3 loop is CASSLRGGGNEQFF. In nucleotides, the CDR3 is TGTGCCAGCAGCTTAAGAGGGGGAGGGAATGAGCAGTTCTTC. The chain employs TRBV5-5 and TRBJ2-1; perhaps TRBD2 as D (7 bases). This CDR3 comprises 14 residues. Germline V gene sequence: CDR1 SGHKS, CDR2 YYEKEE (reference sequence). V was cut by 2 bases and J by 7 bases, with 13 bases left in between.

The chain carries TRBV15 and TRBJ2-3, with 9 bases matching TRBD2. The J segment lost 1 base and the V segment lost 3 bases, leaving 5 bases of the junction unmatched. CDR1 LNHNV and CDR2 YYDKDF come from the germline V gene (reference sequence). This CDR3 contains 16 residues. The CDR3 reads CATSSSLAGGTDTQYF. For the CDR3, the DNA is TGTGCCACCAGCAGTTCATTAGCGGGGGGCACAGATACGCAGTATTTT. The whole variable domain, filled in from reference TRBV15 and TRBJ2-3, reads DAMVIQNPRYQVTQFGKPVTLSCSQTLNHNVMYWYQQKSSQAPKLLFHYYDKDFNNEADTPDNFQSRRPNTSFCFLDIRSPGLGDTAMYLCATSSSLAGGTDTQYFGPGTRLTVL.